This T cell receptor beta chain was found in a study of tumor and adjacent non-tumor tissue in lung cancer. TCRbeta libraries were built with three rounds of nested PCR, modified from ARM-PCR. TCRdb fed the multiplex PCR reads into MiXCR, producing one record per CDR3 protein. Of about 75,000 distinct CDR3 sequences listed, more than 60% are singletons. The CDR3 is made up of 14 amino acids. Overall study results and limits: TCR diversity was significantly greater in tumor than normal lung tissue. Higher tumor TCR diversity was associated with shorter survival. Normal lung showed higher cumulative top 100 clone frequency than tumor.

As to this clonotype: Antigen unknown. A junction boundary mismatches the germline segment, possibly from a read error.

No cell sorting was done before RNA was extracted from the tissue. The chain couples TRBV12-3 or TRBV12-4 to TRBJ1-2, with D maybe TRBD1 (5 bases). Sequenced sample: lung tumor tissue. The sequence was obtained from a woman aged 50 to 65 with non-small cell lung cancer. This CDR3 is CPRSFDGTDRGYTF. CDR3 nucleotide sequence: TGTCCCAGGAGTTTTGATGGGACCGACCGTGGCTACACCTTC.